This T cell receptor (beta chain) was captured by sequencing in a study of shared clonotypes between healthy human individuals. Study-wide findings and caveats: Blood was the only sampled material, and tissue repertoires likely differ.

Template for every sorted-subset replicate PCR totaled around 200 ng DNA, about 30,000 T cell genomes. TCRdb's table, derived via immunoSEQ multiplex PCR, lists solely in-frame clones and lacks some. The data hold roughly 640,000 clones, with 95% to 98% observed a single time. With 2 bases removed from V and 0 bases from J, the gap between germline ends came to 10 bases. Germline CDR1 MDHEN, CDR2 SYDVKM. This CDR3 contains 15 residues. Points on this clone: Antigen specificity is unknown.

This chain joins TRBV28 and TRBJ1-1; D ambiguous. The clonotype originates from a woman aged 25 to 39 in good health. The specimen sequenced was naive CD4+ T cells sorted from blood. Stated subset: CD45RA+ positively selected. CDR3 loop: CASSLTWNMNTEAFF. Here the CDR3 DNA reads TGTGCCAGCAGTTTAACCTGGAACATGAACACTGAAGCTTTCTTT.